This T cell receptor (beta chain) was identified in a study of blood T cell repertoires in COVID-19 (TCRdb year 2020). For the study in its entirety: The collaborator samples originated in the United States, Italy and Spain and spanned the acute and convalescent phases of COVID-19. The repertoires were released in a freely available public database intended as a resource for research on the immune response to SARS-CoV-2. The prospective study material was composed of cDNA or gDNA derived from T cells, B-cell-depleted T cells, or PBMCs. HLA class I and class II types, where available, came from metadata supplied by the sample provider rather than from assay-based typing. The dataset comprised deeply sampled blood TCRbeta repertoires from subjects exposed to, actively infected with, or recovered from COVID-19. The sample metadata nearly always contained a de-identified subject ID, COVID-19 status, age in years and sex. The samples were drawn from two sources: the first 160 participants of the ongoing ImmuneRACE study, and 1,000 to 1,500 subjects contributed by 6 global collaborators.

Spanning cysteine to phenylalanine, the CDR3 consists of 14 amino acids. The DNA shown is the 42-base CDR3, in frame from base 1. Via the germline V gene, CDR1 is MNHEY and CDR2 SVGAGI. The trim is 11 bases for V and 0 bases for J, with a gap of 14 bases between the germline ends. In Seattle, one collaborating source enrolled patients while the infection was active and tracked those patients longitudinally over the course of disease. Whole blood was collected in K2EDTA tubes by collaborating institutions according to the institutions' own protocols. Collaborator samples were shipped for TCRbeta analysis as frozen whole blood, isolated PBMCs, or DNA extracted from either sample type. TCRbeta CDR3 regions were amplified from genomic DNA using the immunoSEQ Assay, a bias-controlled multiplex PCR. Under the source paper's analysis protocol: The number of nucleated cells in each sample was estimated by amplification of reference gene primers within the assay. To quantify the absolute abundance of each unique TCRbeta CDR3 rearrangement, sequence reads were collapsed and filtered. For each sample, productive Simpson clonality was calculated by taking the square root of Simpson's diversity index across productive rearrangements. Held by TCRdb, this immuneACCESS table contains in-frame sequences only and omits some clones. Under half of the omission traces to an unresolved V gene where checked; the cause of the rest is unknown. That table supplies the V and J calls and clone size; D and trimming were determined from the DNA. The table for this sample lists about 250,000 clones; roughly 88% of them were counted only once. The ten biggest clones cover around 1% of the sample.

The investigation overall reported the following: How much clinical and demographic metadata was included differed by source and by participant, and the metadata was provided uncurated.

As to this clone: Its antigen has not been determined. No quality values exist for individual bases; no much larger clone is one base distant.

The receptor comes from a human donor with COVID-19, enrolled during active disease. The donor label of this sample is uncertain. The V gene is TRBV6-5 and the J gene is TRBJ1-3; confidence is insufficient to name the D gene. Sequenced material: peripheral blood. CDR3 sequence: CAAGETISGNTIYF. Here is the DNA: TGTGCCGCCGGGGAAACGATCTCTGGAAACACCATATATTTT.